The entry below describes one TCR beta chain. The antigen it recognizes is unknown. No base qualities exist here, and no much larger clone lies one base off it. Libraries were prepared through 5' RACE. The sequencer was an Illumina HiSeq 2000. Template switching introduced a universal primer binding site; the final cDNA contained a unique molecular identifier, enabling accurate counting of TCR cDNA molecules. Specific primers in the conserved constant-segment region were used to synthesize first-strand cDNA for the TCR alpha and beta chains. Each cDNA library was double barcoded, with a SMART-Mk sample barcode plus Illumina barcodes, to control for contamination. TruSeq adapter sequences along with Illumina sample barcodes were introduced in two successive PCR steps. The TCR alpha and beta cDNA libraries were sequenced on the Illumina HiSeq platform using custom primers. Processing in the source paper ran as follows. MiGEC was used to process raw reads and extract unique molecular identifiers, and MiXCR was used to find CDR3 positions. Recombination models were inferred per individual with the repgenHMM and IGoR tools using an EM algorithm. The analysis of shared clonotypes was done with the tcR package in R, with sharing normalized by the product of cloneset sizes. To study raw recombination free of thymic and clonal selection effects, out-of-frame nonproductive sequences were analyzed. TCRdb handled the public reads itself, with Q25 trimming in fastp and clone calling in MiXCR, and kept productive beta chains. Under each unique CDR3 protein, matching rows form one entry showing the most common genes and DNA. In this record, the V and J calls reflect TCRdb's handling and not the investigators' own analysis. This sample is represented by around 1.7 million distinct CDR3 sequences; less than 35% of them were singletons. Of the sample, 0.27% is held by the ten largest clones.

V and J are trimmed by 1 base and 3 bases, and the gene matches miss 11 bases of the junction. Counted from cysteine to phenylalanine, this CDR3 has 17 amino acids. The sequence is cut down to CDR3 DNA, 51 bases in frame from base 1. CDR1 and CDR2, per the germline V gene (reference sequence), are DFQATT and SNEGSKA. The data stem from a study of identical twins listed by TCRdb under 2016. Regarding the complete study: To test whether fetal clonotypes persist, this study deep-sequenced TCR alpha and beta repertoires from monozygotic twins, from unrelated adults of various ages, and from cord blood. To rule out contamination, the twin experiments were replicated at different times with different library preparation protocols.

All donors were healthy Caucasians. General conclusions and limits of the study: Invariant T cells such as MAIT and iNKT could partly confound zero-insertion analyses, though diverse VJ usage argued against this for most clonotypes. In monozygotic twins, out-of-frame TCR alpha sharing was systematically underestimated by recombination models, although the models agreed with sharing between unrelated individuals. Because the same donors could not be followed over many years, the conclusions depended on cross-sectional statistical analysis. Excess twin sharing in beta out-of-frame sequences was weaker because fewer shared sequences lowered the signal-to-noise ratio. Fewer insertions were carried by abundant cord blood beta clonotypes, a similar but weaker trend appeared in young adult naive repertoires, and no such trend appeared in memory repertoires. Compared with coincidental sharing between unrelated individuals, out-of-frame TCR alpha sequences shared between twins had an excess of sequences with low generation probability.

The rearranged segments are TRBV20-1 and TRBJ1-4, with 7 bases aligning to TRBD1. Input material: cord blood. The receptor was derived from a newborn girl in good health. The bases are TGCAGTGCTAGAGTCCTTTCGACAGGGCAATCTAATGAAAAACTGTTTTTT. It is translated as CSARVLSTGQSNEKLFF.